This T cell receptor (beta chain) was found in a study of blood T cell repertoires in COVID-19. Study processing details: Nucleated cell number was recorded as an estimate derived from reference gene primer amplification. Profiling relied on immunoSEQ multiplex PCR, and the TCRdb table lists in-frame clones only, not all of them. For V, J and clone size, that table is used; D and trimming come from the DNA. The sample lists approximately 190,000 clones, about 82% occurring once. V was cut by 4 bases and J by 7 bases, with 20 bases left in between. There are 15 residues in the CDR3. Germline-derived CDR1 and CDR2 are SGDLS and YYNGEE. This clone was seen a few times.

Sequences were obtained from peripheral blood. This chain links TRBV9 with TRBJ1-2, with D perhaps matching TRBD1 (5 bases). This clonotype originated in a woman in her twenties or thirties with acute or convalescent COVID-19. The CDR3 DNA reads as TGTGCCAGCAGCCCACCGGACACGGCGTGGGGTGGCTACACCTTC. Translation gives CASSPPDTAWGGYTF.